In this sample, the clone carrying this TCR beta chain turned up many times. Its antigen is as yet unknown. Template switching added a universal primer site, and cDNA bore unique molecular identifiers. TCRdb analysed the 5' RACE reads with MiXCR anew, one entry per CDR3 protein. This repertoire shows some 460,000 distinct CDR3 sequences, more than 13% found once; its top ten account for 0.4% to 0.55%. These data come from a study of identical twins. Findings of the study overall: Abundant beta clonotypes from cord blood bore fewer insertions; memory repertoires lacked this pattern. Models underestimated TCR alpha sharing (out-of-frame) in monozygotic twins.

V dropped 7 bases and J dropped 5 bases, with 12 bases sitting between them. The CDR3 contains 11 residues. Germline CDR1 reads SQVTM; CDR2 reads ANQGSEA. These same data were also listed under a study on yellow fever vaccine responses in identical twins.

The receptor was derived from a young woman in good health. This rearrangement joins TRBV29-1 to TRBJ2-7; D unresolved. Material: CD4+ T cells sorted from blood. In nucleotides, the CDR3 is TGCAGCGCCACGGAAGGGAACGAGCAGTACTTC. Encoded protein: CSATEGNEQYF.